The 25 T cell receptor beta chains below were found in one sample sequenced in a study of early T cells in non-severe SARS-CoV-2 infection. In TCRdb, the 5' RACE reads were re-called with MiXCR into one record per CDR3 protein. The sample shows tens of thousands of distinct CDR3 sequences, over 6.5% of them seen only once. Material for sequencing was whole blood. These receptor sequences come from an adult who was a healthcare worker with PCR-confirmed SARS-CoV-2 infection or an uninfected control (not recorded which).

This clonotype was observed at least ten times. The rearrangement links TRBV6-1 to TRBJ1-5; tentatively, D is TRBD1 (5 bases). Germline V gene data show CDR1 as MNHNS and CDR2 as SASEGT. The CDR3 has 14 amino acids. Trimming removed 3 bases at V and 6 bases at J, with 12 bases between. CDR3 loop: CASSDGHRPQPQHF. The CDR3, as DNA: TGTGCCAGCAGTGATGGGCACAGGCCTCAGCCCCAGCATTTT.

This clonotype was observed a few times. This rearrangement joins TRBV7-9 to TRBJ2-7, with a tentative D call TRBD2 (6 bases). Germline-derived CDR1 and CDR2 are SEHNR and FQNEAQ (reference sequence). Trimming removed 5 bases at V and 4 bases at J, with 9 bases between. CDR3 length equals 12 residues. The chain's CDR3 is CASSQSGYEQYF. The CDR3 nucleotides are TGTGCCAGCAGCCAAAGCGGGTACGAGCAGTACTTC.

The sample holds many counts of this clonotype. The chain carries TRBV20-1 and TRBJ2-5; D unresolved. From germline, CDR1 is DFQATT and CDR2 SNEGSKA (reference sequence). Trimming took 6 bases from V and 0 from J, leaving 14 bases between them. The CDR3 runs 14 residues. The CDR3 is CSALLREDQETQYF. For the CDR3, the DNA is TGCAGTGCCCTGCTAAGAGAGGACCAAGAGACCCAGTACTTC.

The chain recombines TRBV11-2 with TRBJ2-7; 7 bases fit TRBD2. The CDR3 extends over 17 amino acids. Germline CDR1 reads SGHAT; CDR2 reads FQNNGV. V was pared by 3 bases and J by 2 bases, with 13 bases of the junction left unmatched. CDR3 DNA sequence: TGTGCCAGCAGCTTCCACCCCTCGGGGAGGGAAGCCTACGAGCAGTACTTC. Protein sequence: CASSFHPSGREAYEQYF.

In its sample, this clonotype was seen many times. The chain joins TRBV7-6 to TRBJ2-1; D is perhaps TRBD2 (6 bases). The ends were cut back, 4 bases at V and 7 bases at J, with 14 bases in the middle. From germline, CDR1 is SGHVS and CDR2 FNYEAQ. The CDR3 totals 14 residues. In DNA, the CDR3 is TGTGCCAGCAGCTCCACTGGGGGGAGGAATGAGCAGTTCTTC. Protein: CASSSTGGRNEQFF.

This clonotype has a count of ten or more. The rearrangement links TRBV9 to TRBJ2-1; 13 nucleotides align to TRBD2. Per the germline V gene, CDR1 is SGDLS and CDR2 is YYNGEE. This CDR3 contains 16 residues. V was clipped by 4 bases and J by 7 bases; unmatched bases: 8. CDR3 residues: CASSRLGTSGTNEQFF. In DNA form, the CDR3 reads TGTGCCAGCAGCCGACTCGGGACTAGCGGGACTAATGAGCAGTTCTTC.

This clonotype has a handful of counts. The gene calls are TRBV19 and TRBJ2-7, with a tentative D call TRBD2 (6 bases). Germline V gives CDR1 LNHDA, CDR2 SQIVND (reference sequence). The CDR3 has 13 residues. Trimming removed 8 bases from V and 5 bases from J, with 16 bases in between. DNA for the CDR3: TGTGCCAGTTCCAATTGGGGAGGTGACGAGCAGTACTTC. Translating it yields CASSNWGGDEQYF.

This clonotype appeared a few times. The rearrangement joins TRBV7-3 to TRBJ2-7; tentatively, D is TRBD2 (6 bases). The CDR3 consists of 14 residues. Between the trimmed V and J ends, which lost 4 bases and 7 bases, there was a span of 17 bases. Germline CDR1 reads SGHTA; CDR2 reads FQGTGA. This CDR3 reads CASSSGQAGSEQYF. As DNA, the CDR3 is TGTGCCAGCAGCTCGGGTCAAGCGGGTTCGGAGCAGTACTTC.

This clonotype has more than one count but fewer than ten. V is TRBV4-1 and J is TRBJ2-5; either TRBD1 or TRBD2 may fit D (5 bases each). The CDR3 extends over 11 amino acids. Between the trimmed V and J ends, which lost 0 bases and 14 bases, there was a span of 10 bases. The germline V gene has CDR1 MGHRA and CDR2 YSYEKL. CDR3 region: CASSQEGTVYF. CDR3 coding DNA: TGCGCCAGCAGCCAAGAGGGGACGGTCTACTTC.

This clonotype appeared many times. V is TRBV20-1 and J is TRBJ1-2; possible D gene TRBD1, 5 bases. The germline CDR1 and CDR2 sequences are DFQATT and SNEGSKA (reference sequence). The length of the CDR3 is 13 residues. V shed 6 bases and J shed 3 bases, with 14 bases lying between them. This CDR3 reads CSAGPGGDYGYTF. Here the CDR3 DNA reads TGCAGTGCCGGCCCGGGAGGGGACTATGGCTACACCTTC.

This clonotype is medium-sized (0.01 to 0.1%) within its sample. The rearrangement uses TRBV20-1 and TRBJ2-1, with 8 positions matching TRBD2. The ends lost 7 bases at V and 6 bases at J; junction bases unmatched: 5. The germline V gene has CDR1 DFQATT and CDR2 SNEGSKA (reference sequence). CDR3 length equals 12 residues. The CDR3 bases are TGCAGTGGAGGGCTAGCGGGCAATGAGCAGTTCTTC. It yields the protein CSGGLAGNEQFF.

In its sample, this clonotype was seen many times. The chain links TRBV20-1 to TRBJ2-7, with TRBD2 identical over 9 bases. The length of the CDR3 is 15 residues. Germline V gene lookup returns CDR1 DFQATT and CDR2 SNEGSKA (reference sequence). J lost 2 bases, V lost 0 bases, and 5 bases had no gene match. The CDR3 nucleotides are TGCAGTGCTAGAGATTGGTCTAGCGGGACCTACGAGCAGTACTTC. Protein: CSARDWSSGTYEQYF.

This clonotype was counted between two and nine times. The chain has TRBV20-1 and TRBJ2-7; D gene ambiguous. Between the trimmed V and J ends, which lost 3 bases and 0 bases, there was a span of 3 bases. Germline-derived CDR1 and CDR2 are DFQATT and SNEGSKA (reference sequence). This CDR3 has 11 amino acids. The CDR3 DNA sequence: TGCAGTGCTAGGTCCTCCTACGAGCAGTACTTC. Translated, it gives CSARSSYEQYF.

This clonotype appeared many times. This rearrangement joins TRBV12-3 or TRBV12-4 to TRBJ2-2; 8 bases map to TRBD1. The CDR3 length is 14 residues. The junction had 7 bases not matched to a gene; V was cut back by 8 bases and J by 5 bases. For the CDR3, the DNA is TGTGCCAGCGGCGGACAGGGCGCGACCGGGGAGCTGTTTTTT. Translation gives CASGGQGATGELFF.

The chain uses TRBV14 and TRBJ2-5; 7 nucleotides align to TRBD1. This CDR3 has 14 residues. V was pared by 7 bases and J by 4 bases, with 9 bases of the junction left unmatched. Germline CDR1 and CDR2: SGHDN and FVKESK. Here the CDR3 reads CASNRRTGVETQYF. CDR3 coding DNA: TGTGCCAGCAACCGTAGGACAGGAGTAGAGACCCAGTACTTC.

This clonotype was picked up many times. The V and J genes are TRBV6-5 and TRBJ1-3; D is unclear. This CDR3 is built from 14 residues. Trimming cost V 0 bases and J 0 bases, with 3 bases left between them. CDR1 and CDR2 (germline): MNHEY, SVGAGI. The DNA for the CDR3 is TGTGCCAGCAGTTACTCGCACTCTGGAAACACCATATATTTT. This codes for CASSYSHSGNTIYF.

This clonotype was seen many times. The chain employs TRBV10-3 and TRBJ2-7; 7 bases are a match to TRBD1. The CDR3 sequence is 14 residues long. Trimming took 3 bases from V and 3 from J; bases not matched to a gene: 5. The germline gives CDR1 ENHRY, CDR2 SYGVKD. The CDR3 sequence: CAISDADRRYEQYF. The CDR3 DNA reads TGTGCCATCAGTGACGCGGACAGGCGCTACGAGCAGTACTTC.

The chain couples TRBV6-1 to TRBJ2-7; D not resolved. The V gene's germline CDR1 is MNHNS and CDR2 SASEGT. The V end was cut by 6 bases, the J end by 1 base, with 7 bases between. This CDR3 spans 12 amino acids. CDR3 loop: CASRKLSYEQYF. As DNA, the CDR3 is TGTGCCAGCAGAAAGCTTTCCTACGAGCAGTACTTC.

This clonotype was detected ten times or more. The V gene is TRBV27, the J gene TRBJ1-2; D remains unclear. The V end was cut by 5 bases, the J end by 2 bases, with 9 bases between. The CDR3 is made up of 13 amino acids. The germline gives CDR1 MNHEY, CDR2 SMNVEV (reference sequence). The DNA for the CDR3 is TGTGCCAGCAGTCCCCAGGAGAACTATGGCTACACCTTC. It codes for CASSPQENYGYTF.

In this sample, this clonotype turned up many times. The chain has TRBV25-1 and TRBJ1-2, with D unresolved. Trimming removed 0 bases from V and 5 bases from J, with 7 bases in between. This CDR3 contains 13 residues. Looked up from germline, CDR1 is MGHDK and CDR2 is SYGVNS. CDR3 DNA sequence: TGTGCCAGCAGTGAATATGGAGGGTATGGCTACACCTTC. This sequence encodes CASSEYGGYGYTF.

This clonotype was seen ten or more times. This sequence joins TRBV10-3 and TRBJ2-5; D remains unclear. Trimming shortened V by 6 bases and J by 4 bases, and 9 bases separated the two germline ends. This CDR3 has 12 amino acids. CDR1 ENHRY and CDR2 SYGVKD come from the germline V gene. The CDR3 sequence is CAISGTPETQYF. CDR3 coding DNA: TGTGCCATCAGCGGAACCCCAGAGACCCAGTACTTC.

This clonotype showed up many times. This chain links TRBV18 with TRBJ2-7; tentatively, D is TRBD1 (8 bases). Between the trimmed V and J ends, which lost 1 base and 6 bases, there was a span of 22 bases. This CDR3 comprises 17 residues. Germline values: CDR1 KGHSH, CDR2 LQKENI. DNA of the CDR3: TGTGCCAGCTCACCACAGGGGAGGGGGACAGGCCCCCTCGAGCAGTACTTC. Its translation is CASSPQGRGTGPLEQYF.

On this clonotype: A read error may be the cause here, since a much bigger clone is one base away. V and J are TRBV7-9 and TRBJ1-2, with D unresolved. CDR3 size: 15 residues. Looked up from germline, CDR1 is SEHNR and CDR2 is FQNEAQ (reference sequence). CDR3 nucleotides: TGTGTCAGCAGCCCCCGGATATCAGAGTACTATGGCTACACCTTC. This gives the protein CVSSPRISEYYGYTF.

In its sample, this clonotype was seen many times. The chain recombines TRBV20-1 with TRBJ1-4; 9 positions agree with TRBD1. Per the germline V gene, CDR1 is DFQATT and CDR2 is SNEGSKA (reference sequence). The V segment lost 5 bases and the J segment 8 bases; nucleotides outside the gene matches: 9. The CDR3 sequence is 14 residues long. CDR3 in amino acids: CSARRTGGNEKLFF. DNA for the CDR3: TGCAGTGCTCGCCGAACAGGGGGCAACGAAAAACTGTTTTTT.

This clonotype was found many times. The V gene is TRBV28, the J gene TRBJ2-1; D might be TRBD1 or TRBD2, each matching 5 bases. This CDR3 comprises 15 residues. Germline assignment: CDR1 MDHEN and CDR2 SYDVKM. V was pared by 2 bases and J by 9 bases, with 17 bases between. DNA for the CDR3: TGTGCCAGCAGTTTAGAGGGACCTAGGGCGGGTGAGCAGTTCTTC. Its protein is CASSLEGPRAGEQFF.